Listed below are T cell receptor beta chains from one sample, sequenced in a study of human T cells and chemical hapten exposure. TCRdb re-derived calls from the RACE reads in MiXCR, one entry per CDR3 protein. The data contain roughly 140,000 distinct CDR3 sequences, roughly 12% of them seen just once; the ten biggest clones take up approximately 1.3%. The sequenced sample was whole blood, obtained in connection with sensitization to the hapten diphenylcyclopropenone (DPC). These receptors were taken from a woman aged 45-65 years with alopecia areata. Some clones in this sample may be carry-over from other donors' samples. Each CDR3 is given with its conserved first and last residue. The D gene is left open where the match is weak. Size tells how often a clone was seen (once, few, many) or the class of an expanded clone, and some rows leave it out.

V gene: TRBV7-9
D gene: TRBD2
clone size: -
J gene: TRBJ2-5
CDR3 protein: CASSQGTSGIGVQETQYF
CDR3 DNA: TGTGCCAGCAGTCAGGGGACTAGCGGGATCGGGGTGCAAGAGACCCAGTACTTC

V gene: TRBV10-2
D gene: TRBD2
clone size: few
J gene: TRBJ2-5
CDR3 protein: CASRSTSPETQYF
CDR3 DNA: TGCGCCAGTCGATCGACTAGCCCAGAGACCCAGTACTTC

V gene: TRBV12-5
D gene: -
clone size: -
J gene: TRBJ2-3
CDR3 protein: CASGLGTWQYF
CDR3 DNA: TGTGCTAGTGGTTTGGGGACCTGGCAGTATTTT

V gene: TRBV27
D gene: TRBD1
clone size: -
J gene: TRBJ1-4
CDR3 protein: CASSLTRDRELFF
CDR3 DNA: TGTGCCAGCAGTTTAACTCGGGACAGGGAACTGTTTTTT

V gene: TRBV7-6
D gene: -
clone size: -
J gene: TRBJ2-1
CDR3 protein: CASSLASSGGGNEQFF
CDR3 DNA: TGTGCCAGCAGCTTAGCTTCTAGCGGAGGGGGGAATGAGCAGTTCTTC

V gene: TRBV6-2/TRBV6-3
D gene: -
clone size: many
J gene: TRBJ2-7
CDR3 protein: CASNDIGPYEQYF
CDR3 DNA: TGTGCCAGCAATGACATAGGCCCCTACGAGCAGTACTTC

V gene: TRBV11-2
D gene: TRBD1
clone size: many
J gene: TRBJ2-3
CDR3 protein: CASSFSGQRTDTQYF
CDR3 DNA: TGTGCCAGCAGCTTCTCGGGACAGAGGACAGATACGCAGTATTTT

V gene: TRBV2
D gene: TRBD2
clone size: -
J gene: TRBJ2-3
CDR3 protein: CASSGTSGSITQYF
CDR3 DNA: TGTGCCAGCAGTGGGACTAGCGGGAGTATCACGCAGTATTTT

V gene: TRBV6-6
D gene: -
clone size: many
J gene: TRBJ2-1
CDR3 protein: CASSRLGGNEQFF
CDR3 DNA: TGTGCCAGCAGCCGGTTAGGGGGGAATGAGCAGTTCTTC

V gene: TRBV7-2
D gene: TRBD2
clone size: -
J gene: TRBJ2-3
CDR3 protein: CASSLPRGGAGGPSTDTQYF
CDR3 DNA: TGTGCCAGCAGCTTACCTAGAGGTGGAGCGGGAGGCCCTAGCACAGATACGCAGTATTTT

V gene: TRBV18
D gene: TRBD2
clone size: few
J gene: TRBJ2-7
CDR3 protein: CASSLAGEATYEQYF
CDR3 DNA: TGTGCCAGCTCTCTCGCGGGAGAGGCAACCTACGAGCAGTACTTC

V gene: TRBV5-1
D gene: TRBD2
clone size: -
J gene: TRBJ2-1
CDR3 protein: CASSFLGTSGTDNEQFF
CDR3 DNA: TGCGCCAGCAGCTTTTTGGGGACTAGCGGGACCGACAATGAGCAGTTCTTC

V gene: TRBV12-3/TRBV12-4
D gene: TRBD1
clone size: -
J gene: TRBJ1-2
CDR3 protein: CASTRGQSYGYTF
CDR3 DNA: TGTGCCAGCACCCGGGGACAGAGCTATGGCTACACCTTC

V gene: TRBV7-2
D gene: -
clone size: -
J gene: TRBJ1-2
CDR3 protein: CASSLAWDQRGYTF
CDR3 DNA: TGTGCCAGCAGCTTAGCGTGGGACCAAAGGGGCTACACCTTC

V gene: TRBV28
D gene: -
clone size: -
J gene: TRBJ2-7
CDR3 protein: CASSLRLEQYF
CDR3 DNA: TGTGCCAGCAGTTTAAGATTGGAGCAGTACTTC

V gene: TRBV28
D gene: TRBD1
clone size: few
J gene: TRBJ1-2
CDR3 protein: CASSSNHRGRYGYTF
CDR3 DNA: TGTGCCAGCAGTTCAAATCACAGGGGGCGATATGGCTACACCTTC

V gene: TRBV11-1
D gene: -
clone size: few
J gene: TRBJ2-1
CDR3 protein: CASSLASQAFKQNEQFF
CDR3 DNA: TGTGCCAGCAGCTTAGCGAGCCAGGCCTTCAAGCAGAATGAGCAGTTCTTC

V gene: TRBV24-1
D gene: -
clone size: -
J gene: TRBJ2-2
CDR3 protein: CATSDPRGGLGAGELFF
CDR3 DNA: TGTGCCACCAGTGACCCGAGGGGCGGCTTAGGCGCCGGGGAGCTGTTTTTT

V gene: TRBV6-5
D gene: -
clone size: -
J gene: TRBJ1-6
CDR3 protein: CASRAVSYNSPLHF
CDR3 DNA: TGTGCCAGCAGGGCAGTCTCCTATAATTCACCCCTCCACTTT

V gene: TRBV29-1
D gene: TRBD1
clone size: few
J gene: TRBJ1-1
CDR3 protein: CSVPGQGPIGTEAFF
CDR3 DNA: TGCAGCGTCCCGGGACAGGGCCCCATCGGCACTGAAGCTTTCTTT

V gene: TRBV20-1
D gene: -
clone size: -
J gene: TRBJ2-1
CDR3 protein: CSAHDRVGRNEQFF
CDR3 DNA: TGCAGTGCTCACGACAGGGTCGGGAGGAATGAGCAGTTCTTC

V gene: TRBV10-2
D gene: -
clone size: few
J gene: TRBJ2-1
CDR3 protein: CASSGSLASEQFF
CDR3 DNA: TGCGCCAGCAGTGGAAGTTTAGCGTCTGAGCAGTTCTTC

V gene: TRBV9
D gene: -
clone size: -
J gene: TRBJ2-2
CDR3 protein: CASSVWSLAGELFF
CDR3 DNA: TGTGCCAGCAGCGTCTGGAGCTTGGCCGGGGAGCTGTTTTTT

V gene: TRBV28
D gene: -
clone size: -
J gene: TRBJ2-7
CDR3 protein: CASSIPDWYEQYF
CDR3 DNA: TGTGCCAGCAGCATCCCCGACTGGTACGAGCAGTACTTC

V gene: TRBV28
D gene: -
clone size: few
J gene: TRBJ2-1
CDR3 protein: CASSLFYNEQFF
CDR3 DNA: TGTGCCAGCAGCCTCTTCTACAATGAGCAGTTCTTC

V gene: TRBV5-1
D gene: -
clone size: -
J gene: TRBJ2-5
CDR3 protein: CASSWGPATPQETQYF
CDR3 DNA: TGCGCCAGCAGCTGGGGGCCAGCGACACCCCAAGAGACCCAGTACTTC

V gene: TRBV18
D gene: TRBD2
clone size: few
J gene: TRBJ2-1
CDR3 protein: CASSPKPGGSWEQFF
CDR3 DNA: TGTGCCAGCTCACCAAAGCCGGGCGGGAGCTGGGAGCAGTTCTTC

V gene: TRBV5-4
D gene: TRBD1
clone size: -
J gene: TRBJ1-6
CDR3 protein: CASSPEQGARNSPLHF
CDR3 DNA: TGTGCCAGCAGCCCGGAACAGGGGGCTCGGAATTCACCCCTCCACTTT

V gene: TRBV2
D gene: -
clone size: -
J gene: TRBJ2-2
CDR3 protein: CASGSTGKRTGELFF
CDR3 DNA: TGTGCCAGCGGAAGTACAGGGAAGCGCACCGGGGAGCTGTTTTTT

V gene: TRBV29-1
D gene: -
clone size: -
J gene: TRBJ2-7
CDR3 protein: CSVVLRTSTGEQYF
CDR3 DNA: TGCAGCGTTGTGCTAAGGACCTCGACGGGTGAGCAGTACTTC

V gene: TRBV5-1
D gene: -
clone size: few
J gene: TRBJ2-7
CDR3 protein: CASSSSGGYEQYF
CDR3 DNA: TGCGCCAGCAGCTCGAGCGGAGGATACGAGCAGTACTTC

V gene: TRBV5-1
D gene: -
clone size: -
J gene: TRBJ2-2
CDR3 protein: CASSSGLGGGELFF
CDR3 DNA: TGCGCCAGCAGCTCGGGATTGGGCGGCGGGGAGCTGTTTTTT

V gene: TRBV9
D gene: -
clone size: few
J gene: TRBJ2-3
CDR3 protein: CASSVATTGKGDTQYF
CDR3 DNA: TGTGCCAGCAGCGTAGCTACAACGGGGAAGGGAGATACGCAGTATTTT

V gene: TRBV18
D gene: -
clone size: few
J gene: TRBJ2-3
CDR3 protein: CASSPPSGARGDTQYF
CDR3 DNA: TGTGCCAGCTCACCACCATCAGGGGCGCGGGGAGATACGCAGTATTTT

V gene: TRBV7-2
D gene: -
clone size: -
J gene: TRBJ2-3
CDR3 protein: CASSLAGRHTDTQYF
CDR3 DNA: TGTGCCAGCAGCTTAGCGGGCAGGCACACAGATACGCAGTATTTT

V gene: TRBV28
D gene: -
clone size: few
J gene: TRBJ2-3
CDR3 protein: CASSSIRTVAGAGQYF
CDR3 DNA: TGTGCCAGCAGTTCCATCCGCACGGTCGCCGGGGCAGGGCAGTATTTT

V gene: TRBV5-1
D gene: TRBD2
clone size: -
J gene: TRBJ2-1
CDR3 protein: CASSLGASGMFANEQFF
CDR3 DNA: TGCGCCAGCAGCTTGGGGGCTAGCGGGATGTTCGCCAATGAGCAGTTCTTC

V gene: TRBV7-9
D gene: TRBD1
clone size: many
J gene: TRBJ2-5
CDR3 protein: CASSGQGVRAQYF
CDR3 DNA: TGTGCCAGCAGCGGACAGGGGGTAAGGGCCCAGTACTTC

V gene: TRBV5-1
D gene: -
clone size: -
J gene: TRBJ1-6
CDR3 protein: CASSSGIVNSPLHF
CDR3 DNA: TGCGCCAGCAGCTCGGGAATTGTGAATTCACCCCTCCACTTT

V gene: TRBV7-6
D gene: TRBD1
clone size: -
J gene: TRBJ1-3
CDR3 protein: CASSPGTGSGNTIYF
CDR3 DNA: TGTGCCAGCAGCCCCGGGACAGGCTCTGGAAACACCATATATTTT

V gene: TRBV29-1
D gene: -
clone size: many
J gene: TRBJ2-1
CDR3 protein: CSVDPWKFF
CDR3 DNA: TGCAGCGTTGATCCTTGGAAGTTCTTC

V gene: TRBV24-1
D gene: -
clone size: few
J gene: TRBJ2-6
CDR3 protein: CATSDFRASGANVLTF
CDR3 DNA: TGTGCCACCAGTGATTTCAGAGCCTCTGGGGCCAACGTCCTGACTTTC

V gene: TRBV7-2
D gene: -
clone size: -
J gene: TRBJ1-6
CDR3 protein: CASSLVLGRNSPLHF
CDR3 DNA: TGTGCCAGCAGCTTAGTTCTGGGGAGGAATTCACCCCTCCACTTT

V gene: TRBV7-9
D gene: -
clone size: many
J gene: TRBJ2-6
CDR3 protein: CASSFTESGANVLTF
CDR3 DNA: TGTGCCAGCAGCTTCACAGAATCTGGGGCCAACGTCCTGACTTTC

V gene: TRBV20-1
D gene: -
clone size: few
J gene: TRBJ2-7
CDR3 protein: CSVGRSYEQYF
CDR3 DNA: TGCAGTGTCGGGCGGAGCTACGAGCAGTACTTC

V gene: TRBV20-1
D gene: -
clone size: -
J gene: TRBJ2-2
CDR3 protein: CSASIGLPNTGELFF
CDR3 DNA: TGCAGTGCTAGCATAGGACTCCCGAACACCGGGGAGCTGTTTTTT

V gene: TRBV29-1
D gene: -
clone size: few
J gene: TRBJ1-2
CDR3 protein: CSGSAGSSYGYTF
CDR3 DNA: TGCAGCGGCAGCGCCGGGAGCTCCTATGGCTACACCTTC

V gene: TRBV29-1
D gene: TRBD2
clone size: -
J gene: TRBJ2-7
CDR3 protein: CSVEGGSSSGRHYEQYF
CDR3 DNA: TGCAGCGTTGAAGGGGGGTCGTCTAGCGGGAGACACTACGAGCAGTACTTC

V gene: TRBV29-1
D gene: -
clone size: many
J gene: TRBJ2-3
CDR3 protein: CSVLRGTDTQYF
CDR3 DNA: TGCAGCGTCTTGAGGGGGACAGATACGCAGTATTTT

V gene: TRBV6-5
D gene: -
clone size: many
J gene: TRBJ2-6
CDR3 protein: CASRNTGTGANVLTF
CDR3 DNA: TGTGCCAGCAGGAATACAGGGACCGGGGCCAACGTCCTGACTTTC

V gene: TRBV7-2
D gene: -
clone size: -
J gene: TRBJ2-1
CDR3 protein: CASSLALSNEQFF
CDR3 DNA: TGTGCCAGCAGCTTAGCGCTTTCCAATGAGCAGTTCTTC

V gene: TRBV28
D gene: -
clone size: many
J gene: TRBJ2-7
CDR3 protein: CASSWTFNSVSYEQYF
CDR3 DNA: TGTGCCAGCAGTTGGACCTTTAACAGTGTCTCCTACGAGCAGTACTTC

V gene: TRBV11-2
D gene: TRBD2
clone size: few
J gene: TRBJ2-1
CDR3 protein: CASSSLAGANEQFF
CDR3 DNA: TGTGCCAGCAGCTCACTAGCGGGGGCTAATGAGCAGTTCTTC

V gene: TRBV19
D gene: -
clone size: -
J gene: TRBJ1-5
CDR3 protein: CASSIFGMAGDATQPQHF
CDR3 DNA: TGTGCCAGTAGTATATTTGGAATGGCAGGGGATGCTACTCAGCCCCAGCATTTT

V gene: TRBV6-2/TRBV6-3
D gene: -
clone size: many
J gene: TRBJ2-2
CDR3 protein: CASSYMGRRDGTGELFF
CDR3 DNA: TGTGCCAGCAGTTACATGGGACGGCGGGACGGGACCGGGGAGCTGTTTTTT

V gene: TRBV2
D gene: -
clone size: -
J gene: TRBJ1-2
CDR3 protein: CASTGVAGYTF
CDR3 DNA: TGTGCCAGCACCGGGGTTGCAGGCTACACCTTC